Listed below are T cell receptor beta chains from one sample, sequenced in a study of metastatic and nonmetastatic thyroid tumors. Through MiXCR, TCRdb re-clonotyped the PCR reads. Of 6,000 to 8,000 clones listed, approximately 30% are singletons. The sequencing input was adjacent normal tissue. These receptors came from a female donor with papillary thyroid cancer or a benign thyroid nodule (not recorded which). Some clones in this sample may be carry-over from other donors' samples. The CDR3 runs from the conserved cysteine through the conserved F or W. The D gene is left open where the match is weak. Some rows have no size entry. The others give once, few or many, or a class for an expanded clone.

clone size	V gene	D gene	J gene	CDR3 DNA	CDR3 protein
medium-sized	TRBV7-2	-	TRBJ1-2	TGTGCCAGCAGCTTATTTGGAGGTTCGCATGGCTACACCTTC	CASSLFGGSHGYTF
-	TRBV30	TRBD1	TRBJ2-7	TGTGCCTGGAGTGCGGGACAGGGCTACGAGCAGTACTTC	CAWSAGQGYEQYF
-	TRBV19	-	TRBJ1-4	TGTGCCAGTGGGGGTCCGCCTGAAAAACTGTTTTTT	CASGGPPEKLFF
-	TRBV20-1	TRBD2	TRBJ2-2	TGCAGTGCTAGAGACTTAGCGGGAGCGGGCACCGGGGAGCTGTTTTTT	CSARDLAGAGTGELFF
once	TRBV5-6	-	TRBJ2-1	TGTGCCAGCAATGGAGACACAGACGCCTACAATGAGCAGTTCTTC	CASNGDTDAYNEQFF
few	TRBV7-8	-	TRBJ1-5	TGTGCCAGCAGCTCCACAGGACAGTGGAGTCAGCCCCAGCATTTT	CASSSTGQWSQPQHF
-	TRBV6-1	TRBD1	TRBJ1-1	TGTGCCAGCAGCTCACAGGGGGCTGACACTGAAGCTTTCTTT	CASSSQGADTEAFF
-	TRBV24-1	-	TRBJ2-7	TGTGCCACCAGTGACCCCCGGCGCAGAGTCTACGAGCAGTACTTC	CATSDPRRRVYEQYF
medium-sized	TRBV19	-	TRBJ2-7	TGTGCCAGTAGTATCTTCTCCTACGAGCAGTACTTC	CASSIFSYEQYF
few	TRBV20-1	TRBD1	TRBJ1-2	TGCAGTGCTTTGGCCGACAGGGTTCCGGGCTACACCTTC	CSALADRVPGYTF
medium-sized	TRBV27	TRBD1	TRBJ2-7	TGTGCCAGCAGCACCGGACAGGAGGCCTACGAGCAGTACTTC	CASSTGQEAYEQYF
-	TRBV5-1	TRBD2	TRBJ2-1	TGCGCCAGCAGCTTGGATCGCGGGAGCGGGGGGTATGAGCAGTTCTTC	CASSLDRGSGGYEQFF
once	TRBV20-1	TRBD2	TRBJ2-7	TGCAGTGCCCCCCGTACAACGGGGGGTTACTACGAGCAGTACTTC	CSAPRTTGGYYEQYF
many	TRBV9	-	TRBJ2-5	TGTGCCAGCAGCGTAGATCACAGGGATGACCAGTACTTC	CASSVDHRDDQYF
few	TRBV4-2	-	TRBJ1-2	TGTGCCAGCAGCCAAGACGGGAAAACTCCCTATGGCTACACCTTC	CASSQDGKTPYGYTF
-	TRBV7-9	TRBD1	TRBJ1-5	TGTGCCAGCAGCCGGACAGGGAGCAATCAGCCCCAGCATTTT	CASSRTGSNQPQHF
once	TRBV9	-	TRBJ2-7	TGTGCCAGCAGCGTCCGGACTGATAGCGAACTCTACGAGCAGTACTTC	CASSVRTDSELYEQYF
-	TRBV5-1	TRBD1	TRBJ2-7	TGCGCCAGCAGCCCTTTGCCGGGACAGGGGTACGAGCAGTACTTC	CASSPLPGQGYEQYF
medium-sized	TRBV27	TRBD1	TRBJ2-7	TGTGCCAGCAGTTCTGGACAGGGGGCCTACGAGCAGTACTTC	CASSSGQGAYEQYF
medium-sized	TRBV5-1	-	TRBJ2-7	TGCGCCAGCAGCCAGTCCTACGAGCAGTACTTC	CASSQSYEQYF
many	TRBV3-1	-	TRBJ1-1	TGTGCCAGCAGCCATCACTCCCGTGGAGCTGAAGCTTTCTTT	CASSHHSRGAEAFF
few	TRBV27	TRBD1	TRBJ2-5	TGTGCCAGCAGTGACTATACAGGGGGCGAAAAAGAGACCCAGTACTTC	CASSDYTGGEKETQYF
medium-sized	TRBV2	TRBD1	TRBJ2-3	TGTGCCAGCAAAAGGGGACAGGGCCGCACAGATACGCAGTATTTT	CASKRGQGRTDTQYF
few	TRBV20-1	TRBD1	TRBJ2-5	TGCAGTGCTAGAACCGGGACAGGGATCGAAGAGACCCAGTACTTC	CSARTGTGIEETQYF
few	TRBV15	TRBD2	TRBJ2-7	TGTGCCACCAGCAGAGAGGGGGGGGAACAGCAGTACTTC	CATSREGGEQQYF
many	TRBV5-4	TRBD1	TRBJ1-1	TGTGCCAGCAGCCCCAGGACAGGGGGCGGGAACACTGAAGCTTTCTTT	CASSPRTGGGNTEAFF
-	TRBV14	TRBD1	TRBJ2-3	TGTGCCGGCAGCCAGAGGACAGGGGGGTTAGATACGCAGTATTTT	CAGSQRTGGLDTQYF
medium-sized	TRBV7-2	-	TRBJ1-6	TGTGCCAGCAGCTCTCGAGGGGGGCCAGGGGATTCACCCCTCCACTTT	CASSSRGGPGDSPLHF
-	TRBV11-3	-	TRBJ1-1	TGTGCCAGCAGCTTCTCGACGAGATCGTCCACTGAAGCTTTCTTT	CASSFSTRSSTEAFF
-	TRBV11-2	TRBD2	TRBJ2-7	TGTGCCAGCGCATCTGAAACTAGCGGGGGCCTAACCTACGAGCAGTACTTC	CASASETSGGLTYEQYF
-	TRBV7-3	-	TRBJ1-1	TGTGCCAGCAGCTGGGGAGCGAGCGGCACTGAAGCTTTCTTT	CASSWGASGTEAFF
few	TRBV28	-	TRBJ1-1	TGTGCCAGCAGTTTTTCTGTTGGCACTGAAGCTTTCTTT	CASSFSVGTEAFF
many	TRBV18	-	TRBJ2-5	TGTGCCAGCTCACCAGCCGGGAGTCGCCAAGAGACCCAGTACTTC	CASSPAGSRQETQYF
-	TRBV7-9	-	TRBJ2-3	TGTGCCAGCAGGCCGGACAGCAACACAGATACGCAGTATTTT	CASRPDSNTDTQYF
-	TRBV19	TRBD2	TRBJ2-4	TGTGCCAGTAGCACAGCGGGATTTGAGGGTGACATTCAGTACTTC	CASSTAGFEGDIQYF
medium-sized	TRBV6-1	-	TRBJ1-3	TGTGCCACCGCGGGGGAGGCCTCTGGAAACACCATATATTTT	CATAGEASGNTIYF
few	TRBV13	-	TRBJ2-7	TGTGCCAGCAGCTCGACAGGTACCTACGAGCAGTACTTC	CASSSTGTYEQYF
-	TRBV11-3	-	TRBJ2-1	TGTGCCAGCAGCCCTATGCCGGGACACGGTACGAATGAGCAGTTCTTC	CASSPMPGHGTNEQFF
-	TRBV20-1	TRBD1	TRBJ1-6	TGCAGTGTTGACAGGGTAGCTAATTCACCCCTCCACTTT	CSVDRVANSPLHF
-	TRBV7-1	TRBD1	TRBJ1-1	TGTGCCAGCAGCTCCCGGGACAGGAGGGGCATGAACACTGAAGCTTTCTTT	CASSSRDRRGMNTEAFF
few	TRBV5-1	TRBD2	TRBJ2-1	TGCGCCAGCAGCTCGACTAGCGGGGGGACCAATGAGCAGTTCTTC	CASSSTSGGTNEQFF
-	TRBV20-1	TRBD2	TRBJ2-7	TGCAGCGCTTTAGCGGGGGGCTCGGGTGGAGGGGACGAGCAGTACTTC	CSALAGGSGGGDEQYF
few	TRBV6-1	-	TRBJ2-7	TGTGCCAGCAGTCCCCGGGACGGAACCTACGAGCAGTACTTC	CASSPRDGTYEQYF
medium-sized	TRBV9	TRBD2	TRBJ2-3	TGTGCCAGCAGCCCGGGACTAGCCCCACTCACAGATACGCAGTATTTT	CASSPGLAPLTDTQYF
few	TRBV28	-	TRBJ1-1	TGTGCCAGCAGTTCCTCCGGACAGTTGAACACTGAAGCTTTCTTT	CASSSSGQLNTEAFF
medium-sized	TRBV7-2	-	TRBJ1-4	TGTGCCAGCAGCTTGACAGGAGGTGAAAAACTGTTTTTT	CASSLTGGEKLFF
medium-sized	TRBV13	-	TRBJ2-2	TGTGCCAGCAGCACGCGCACAATCACAGGGACGCACGCGAACACCGGGGAGCTGTTTTTT	CASSTRTITGTHANTGELFF
-	TRBV11-2	TRBD1	TRBJ2-7	TGTGCCAGCAGCAGATCCGGGACAGGGGGCGAGTCTAACTACGAGCAGTACTTC	CASSRSGTGGESNYEQYF
-	TRBV7-8	-	TRBJ2-2	TGTGCCAGCAGCTTAAGGGTTTCCTCCGGGGAGCTGTTTTTT	CASSLRVSSGELFF
medium-sized	TRBV6-2/TRBV6-3	TRBD2	TRBJ2-1	TGTGCCAGCAGCCTGGGGACTAGCGGGGGGAGGGGTGAGCAGTTCTTC	CASSLGTSGGRGEQFF
-	TRBV20-1	-	TRBJ2-7	TGCAGTGCCCTCGGAGCCCAAGGGAACCGCGAGCAGTACTTC	CSALGAQGNREQYF
-	TRBV3-1	-	TRBJ2-2	TGTGCCAGCAGCCAAGCCGGGAGGGAGCTGTTTTTT	CASSQAGRELFF
-	TRBV20-1	-	TRBJ1-4	TGCAGTGCTAGTCTCATAACTAATGAAAAACTGTTTTTT	CSASLITNEKLFF
few	TRBV6-1	TRBD2	TRBJ2-7	TGTGCCAGCAGCCTCATACAAGGGACTAGCGCGACCTACGAGCAGTACTTC	CASSLIQGTSATYEQYF
few	TRBV20-1	-	TRBJ1-6	TGCAGTGCTAGGGAGGGGACCACGTCTGGTGGGGCCCTCCACTTT	CSAREGTTSGGALHF